This T cell receptor (beta chain) derives from a study of blood T cell repertoires in COVID-19. Study information: Samples of COVID-19 (acute and convalescent) were obtained from the United States, Italy and Spain. PBMCs, B-cell-depleted T cells, or T cells provided the cDNA or gDNA that made up the material.

Germline V gene sequence: CDR1 SGHKS, CDR2 YYEKEE (reference sequence). CDR3 length equals 14 residues. J gave up 3 bases and V 2 bases, and 1 base lay outside the gene matches. Authors' methods: Nucleated cell counts were estimated from reference gene primer amplification. Measured with immunoSEQ multiplex PCR; TCRdb has only the in-frame clones, and not every one. V and J calls and clone size follow that table, whereas D and trimming were derived from the DNA. The sample lists some 150,000 clones, roughly 80% seen once, with about 8.7% in the top ten. Only one count was recorded for this clone. The genes are TRBV5-5 and TRBJ1-4; 7 bases fit TRBD1. Material: peripheral blood. The receptor's source is a man over 45 with active or convalescent COVID-19. Written as DNA, the CDR3 is TGTGCCAGCAGCTTCCAGGGGGCTAATGAAAAACTGTTTTTT. Translated: CASSFQGANEKLFF.